This T cell receptor (beta chain) was obtained from a study of vaccination and CD4 T cells after COVID-19. Study summary: Stimulation of the cells used overlapping spike peptide pools from SARS-CoV-2 and from the common cold coronaviruses HCoV-NL63, HCoV-OC43 and HCoV-229E.

Germline assignment: CDR1 MDHEN and CDR2 SYDVKM. The V end lost 6 bases, the J end lost 6 bases, and 14 bases lay between the germline ends. This CDR3 spans 13 amino acids. Oncomine TCR Beta short-read sequencing was applied to DNA from cultured CD4+ T cells. TCRdb re-called the PCR reads through MiXCR, storing one row per CDR3 protein. The table records around 20,000 distinct CDR3 sequences, over 50% of them present only once. This clonotype was seen a handful of times. Its antigen is unknown. As to treatment: approximately 9-day PBMC culture with coronavirus spike peptide pools or control peptides (ViraFEST assay).

The rearrangement joins TRBV28 to TRBJ2-5; D possibly corresponds to TRBD1 (6 bases). This sequence was found in a human donor who had recovered from COVID-19. The source was CD4+ T cells from blood, cultured in vitro, collected before SARS-CoV-2 vaccination. CDR3 coding DNA: TGTGCCAGCAGAAACGCAGGGGTAAAGACCCAGTACTTC. Protein product: CASRNAGVKTQYF.